The rows below give T cell receptor beta chains drawn from one sample of a study of blood T cell repertoires in COVID-19. The data were produced by immunoSEQ multiplex PCR, yet TCRdb's version contains in-frame clones alone and is incomplete. Altogether roughly 180,000 clones are present, around 85% being singletons, with the ten largest covering roughly 6%. The sequencing input was PBMCs or T cells enriched from blood (not recorded which). These receptors originate from a man in his forties who had recovered from COVID-19. Each CDR3 is given with its conserved first and last residue. The D gene is left open where the match is weak. The size field is filled for only some rows; it gives once, few, many or a size class.

>NA|TRBV28|TRBJ1-4|once|16
CASRSGRRAYNEKLFF
TGTGCCAGCAGGTCGGGGAGAAGGGCTTATAATGAAAAACTGTTTTTT
>NA|TRBV14|TRBJ1-1|NA|15
CASSQGGTRNTEAFF
TGTGCCAGCAGCCAAGGGGGGACAAGAAACACTGAAGCTTTCTTT
>TRBD2|TRBV5-1|TRBJ2-5|NA|15
CASSVSGSGLETQYF
TGCGCCAGCAGCGTAAGCGGGAGTGGGCTGGAGACCCAGTACTTC
>NA|TRBV5-1|TRBJ2-5|NA|13
CASYDRIQETQYF
TGCGCCAGCTACGACAGGATTCAAGAGACCCAGTACTTC
>TRBD1|TRBV27|TRBJ1-1|NA|14
CASSFGQGRTEAFF
TGTGCCAGCAGCTTCGGACAGGGGAGAACTGAAGCTTTCTTT
>NA|TRBV18|TRBJ1-5|NA|18
CASSPSNMEHRGNQPQHF
TGTGCCAGCTCACCAAGTAATATGGAACACAGAGGCAATCAGCCCCAGCATTTT
>NA|TRBV11-3|TRBJ2-7|NA|16
CASSLLSSTESYEQYF
TGTGCCAGCAGCTTACTCAGTTCGACAGAGTCCTACGAGCAGTACTTC
>TRBD2|TRBV4-1|TRBJ2-7|NA|18
CASSQDSSGTFSSLEQYF
TGCGCCAGCAGCCAAGATTCTAGCGGGACCTTTAGTTCCCTCGAGCAGTACTTC
>NA|TRBV28|TRBJ1-1|few|15
CASSPPGSRYTEAFF
TGTGCCAGCAGTCCCCCCGGTAGTCGATACACTGAAGCTTTCTTT
>TRBD2|TRBV5-4|TRBJ2-5|NA|17
CASSLGAGLAGVETQYF
TGTGCCAGCAGCTTGGGGGCAGGGCTAGCGGGAGTAGAGACCCAGTACTTC
>TRBD1|TRBV4-1|TRBJ2-7|NA|15
CASSQDGQGSGEQYF
TGCGCCAGCAGCCAAGACGGACAGGGTTCTGGAGAGCAGTACTTC
>NA|TRBV18|TRBJ1-2|NA|16
CASSLLDKQGGYGYTF
TGTGCCAGCTCACTCCTGGACAAGCAGGGCGGCTATGGCTACACCTTC
>NA|TRBV10-2|TRBJ2-7|NA|13
CASSVGQQYEQYF
TGCGCCAGCAGTGTAGGACAGCAATACGAGCAGTACTTC
>NA|TRBV6-1|TRBJ1-5|NA|13
CASSEHGYQPQHF
TGTGCCAGCAGTGAACACGGGTATCAGCCCCAGCATTTT
>NA|TRBV3-1/TRBV3-2|TRBJ2-1|NA|14
CASSHREAYNEQFF
TGTGCCAGCAGCCACCGGGAAGCCTACAATGAGCAGTTCTTC
>TRBD2|TRBV28|TRBJ2-7|NA|16
CASSKTSGRAVYEQYF
TGTGCCAGCAGTAAGACTAGCGGGAGGGCCGTCTACGAGCAGTACTTC
>TRBD1|TRBV5-1|TRBJ1-6|NA|15
CASSLVGQGKSPLHF
TGCGCCAGCAGCTTAGTAGGACAGGGGAAATCACCCCTCCACTTT
>NA|TRBV24-1|TRBJ2-7|once|12
CATSNRENEQYF
TGTGCCACCAGTAACAGGGAGAACGAGCAGTACTTC
>NA|TRBV5-1|TRBJ2-7|NA|14
CASSTSDRAYEQYF
TGCGCCAGCAGCACCTCGGACAGAGCCTACGAGCAGTACTTC
>TRBD1|TRBV9|TRBJ1-2|NA|15
CASSGDPGQGNGYTF
TGTGCCAGCAGCGGAGACCCAGGACAGGGAAATGGCTACACCTTC
>TRBD1|TRBV5-1|TRBJ2-7|few|18
CASSLATGGLTATYEQYF
TGCGCCAGCAGCTTGGCGACAGGGGGCCTTACTGCGACCTACGAGCAGTACTTC
>NA|TRBV5-1|TRBJ2-7|NA|14
CASSEKGTTYEQYF
TGCGCCAGCAGCGAAAAAGGAACTACCTACGAGCAGTACTTC
>NA|TRBV13|TRBJ2-7|few|14
CASSLMGRGYEQYF
TGTGCCAGCAGCTTAATGGGCAGGGGCTACGAGCAGTACTTC
>NA|TRBV24-1|TRBJ2-2|NA|14
CATSWGANTGELFF
TGTGCCACCAGTTGGGGGGCGAACACCGGGGAGCTGTTTTTT
>NA|TRBV9|TRBJ2-3|NA|12
CASSGPADTQYF
TGTGCCAGCAGCGGGCCAGCAGATACGCAGTATTTT
>TRBD1|TRBV30|TRBJ1-2|once|12
CARGQGGYGYTF
TGTGCCCGGGGACAGGGGGGCTATGGCTACACCTTC
>NA|TRBV27|TRBJ2-2|few|13
CASNRGATGELFF
TGTGCCAGCAACCGCGGGGCCACCGGGGAGCTGTTTTTT
>TRBD1|TRBV9|TRBJ1-4|NA|15
CASSPGTALNEKLFF
TGTGCCAGCAGCCCCGGGACAGCGCTTAATGAAAAACTGTTTTTT
>NA|TRBV27|TRBJ1-5|once|12
CASRTGNQPQHF
TGTGCCAGCAGGACAGGTAATCAGCCCCAGCATTTT
>NA|TRBV12-3/TRBV12-4|TRBJ1-6|NA|13
CASSSDRGSPLHF
TGTGCCAGCAGTTCCGACAGAGGATCACCCCTCCACTTT
>NA|TRBV2|TRBJ2-5|NA|12
CASAGSEGTQYF
TGTGCCAGCGCTGGGTCAGAGGGGACCCAGTACTTC
>TRBD1|TRBV7-9|TRBJ1-2|NA|13
CASSSPGGRGYTF
TGTGCCAGCAGCTCCCCAGGGGGCCGTGGCTACACCTTC
>NA|TRBV12-3/TRBV12-4|TRBJ1-2|once|13
CASSSTGQYGYTF
TGTGCCAGCAGTTCAACAGGGCAATATGGCTACACCTTC
>NA|TRBV5-1|TRBJ2-2|NA|13
CASGQGNTGELFF
TGCGCCAGCGGTCAGGGGAACACCGGGGAGCTGTTTTTT
>TRBD1|TRBV28|TRBJ1-2|NA|13
CASSPGQERGYTF
TGTGCCAGCAGTCCCGGACAGGAACGGGGCTACACCTTC
>NA|TRBV30|TRBJ1-2|NA|14
CAWSVLQAQSGYTF
TGTGCCTGGAGTGTACTACAGGCGCAAAGTGGCTACACCTTC
>TRBD1|TRBV7-8|TRBJ1-3|NA|13
CASSLGQGNTIYF
TGTGCCAGCAGCTTGGGACAGGGAAACACCATATATTTT
>NA|TRBV5-1|TRBJ2-6|NA|15
CASSLVGAGANVLTF
TGCGCCAGCAGCTTGGTGGGCGCTGGGGCCAACGTCCTGACTTTC
>NA|TRBV5-5|TRBJ1-5|few|15
CASSTRGGENQPQHF
TGTGCCAGCAGCACGCGGGGAGGCGAGAATCAGCCCCAGCATTTT
>NA|TRBV18|TRBJ1-5|NA|17
CASSLGTPGGLNQPQHF
TGTGCCAGCTCACTAGGGACTCCAGGAGGATTGAATCAGCCCCAGCATTTT
>TRBD2|TRBV6-1|TRBJ2-2|NA|18
CASSVRLAGYLNTGELFF
TGTGCCAGCAGTGTGAGACTAGCGGGATACTTGAACACCGGGGAGCTGTTTTTT
>NA|TRBV13|TRBJ2-6|NA|16
CASSFLQGSGANVLTF
TGTGCCAGCAGCTTCCTACAGGGATCTGGGGCCAACGTCCTGACTTTC
>NA|TRBV9|TRBJ1-4|NA|16
CASSESPSGFNEKLFF
TGTGCCAGCAGTGAATCGCCATCGGGATTTAATGAAAAACTGTTTTTT
>TRBD1|TRBV28|TRBJ1-6|NA|16
CASSDDRATYNSPLHF
TGTGCCAGCAGTGATGACAGGGCGACCTATAATTCACCCCTCCACTTT
>TRBD1|TRBV14|TRBJ1-6|NA|15
CASSLTNRGLSPLHF
TGTGCCAGCAGCCTCACAAACAGGGGGCTCTCACCCCTCCACTTT
>TRBD1|TRBV19|TRBJ1-5|NA|13
CASNRGRDQPQHF
TGTGCCAGTAACAGGGGACGGGATCAGCCCCAGCATTTT
>NA|TRBV28|TRBJ1-2|NA|13
CASTRDKENGYTF
TGTGCCAGTACCCGGGACAAGGAAAATGGCTACACCTTC
>TRBD1|TRBV5-1|TRBJ1-6|NA|13
CASSSDRVSPLHF
TGCGCCAGCAGCTCCGACAGGGTTTCACCCCTCCACTTT
>NA|TRBV28|TRBJ1-4|few|15
CASSSLTDRGEKLFF
TGTGCCAGCAGTTCCCTGACCGACCGGGGTGAAAAACTGTTTTTT
>NA|TRBV29-1|TRBJ1-2|NA|11
CSGNTGYGYTF
TGCAGCGGCAACACAGGGTACGGCTACACCTTC
>NA|TRBV10-2|TRBJ2-7|NA|13
CASGAGLSYEQYF
TGCGCCAGCGGAGCCGGGTTGTCCTACGAGCAGTACTTC
>NA|TRBV27|TRBJ1-5|NA|14
CASSPRGSNQPQHF
TGTGCCAGCAGCCCCAGGGGCAGCAATCAGCCCCAGCATTTT
>TRBD1|TRBV28|TRBJ1-4|NA|15
CASSLPGTGDEKLFF
TGTGCCAGCAGTTTACCTGGGACAGGGGATGAAAAACTGTTTTTT
>NA|TRBV6-5|TRBJ1-2|NA|13
CASSPPGRDGYTF
TGTGCCAGCAGCCCCCCCGGGAGAGATGGCTACACCTTC
>NA|TRBV10-2|TRBJ2-5|NA|15
CASSERGHNQETQYF
TGCGCCAGCAGTGAGCGGGGACACAACCAAGAGACCCAGTACTTC